The present T cell receptor (beta chain) was sequenced within a study of cytomegalovirus exposure and HLA in healthy donors. About this clone itself: The antigen remains unidentified.

General study points: Earlier analysis looked at TCR beta V segments, and most were productive about 87% or about 30% of the time. CMV serostatus was the only immune exposure information that was available. The study designated 160 or so TCR beta chains cytomegalovirus-associated.

This CDR3 spans 14 amino acids. J was trimmed by 5 bases and V by 7 bases; bases with no gene match: 10. Germline CDR1 and CDR2: SNHLY and FYNNEI. 13 Jbeta primers and 60 Vbeta primers were used for the PCR. Repertoires were generated with immunoSEQ multiplex PCR, while TCRdb's copy carries only in-frame clones and drops some. The repertoire holds about 150,000 clones, with 50% to 75% as singletons. This TCR came from a woman aged 60 to 75 in good health and CMV-seropositive. The chain employs TRBV2 and TRBJ2-5; 7 positions match TRBD2. The specimen was PBMCs. Here the CDR3 reads CASTWREQLETQYF. CDR3 DNA sequence: TGTGCCAGCACTTGGCGGGAGCAATTGGAGACCCAGTACTTC.